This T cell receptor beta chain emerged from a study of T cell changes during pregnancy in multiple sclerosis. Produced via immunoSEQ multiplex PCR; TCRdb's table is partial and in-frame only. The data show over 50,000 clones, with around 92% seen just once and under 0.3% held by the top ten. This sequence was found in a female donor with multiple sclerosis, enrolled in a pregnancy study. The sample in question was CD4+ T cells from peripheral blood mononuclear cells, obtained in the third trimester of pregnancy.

The CDR3 DNA reads TGTGCCTGGGGATTGGGAGGCAGGCCAAGCTCTGGAAACACCATATATTTT. Translated, it gives CAWGLGGRPSSGNTIYF. The chain employs TRBV30 and TRBJ1-3; D gene ambiguous. Germline values: CDR1 GTSNPN, CDR2 SVGIG (reference sequence). Trimming pared 5 bases from V and 0 bases from J, leaving 20 bases between. This CDR3 is built from 17 residues.